This is a list of T cell receptor beta chains from one sample in a study of vaccination and CD4 T cells after COVID-19. TCRdb independently ran MiXCR on the PCR reads; one entry per CDR3 protein. Of about 17,000 distinct CDR3 sequences listed, about 61% are singletons. Their antigens remain unidentified. The sequenced sample consisted of CD4+ T cells from blood, cultured in vitro. These receptors were obtained from a human donor who had recovered from COVID-19. Each CDR3 is given with its conserved first and last residue. The order of the fields is V gene, J gene, clone size, D gene, CDR3 DNA, CDR3 protein. A D gene is named only where the DNA matches it firmly. Size is omitted from some rows. Given values are once, few, many or a class for expanded clones.

TRBV20-1	TRBJ1-5	-	TRBD1	TGCAGTGCTAGTCCTCGGACAGGGCGAGGGGTCAATCAGCCCCAGCATTTT	CSASPRTGRGVNQPQHF
TRBV6-1	TRBJ2-1	-	-	TGTGCCAGCAGTCGGCAACTACTATACAATGAGCAGTTCTTC	CASSRQLLYNEQFF
TRBV18	TRBJ2-7	-	TRBD1	TGTGCCAGCTCACCACCTACAGGGGGCCTCAACGAGCAGTACTTC	CASSPPTGGLNEQYF
TRBV10-3	TRBJ2-5	once	-	TGTGCCATCAGTGAAGGACAGGAGACCCAGTACTTC	CAISEGQETQYF
TRBV7-6	TRBJ1-5	-	-	TGTGCCAGCAGCTTATTACGACCCAGCCCCGTTCTGGGCAATCAGCCCCAGCATTTT	CASSLLRPSPVLGNQPQHF
TRBV20-1	TRBJ1-4	few	-	TGCAGTGCGGGGTGGAGCAGGGTGTATGAAAAACTGTTTTTT	CSAGWSRVYEKLFF
TRBV19	TRBJ2-3	-	TRBD2	TGTGCCAGTGGGACTAGCGGGGGTTGGCGCACAGATACGCAGTATTTT	CASGTSGGWRTDTQYF
TRBV7-8	TRBJ1-4	-	TRBD1	TGTGCCAGCAGCTTAGGACAGGGGGAAAAACTGTTTTTT	CASSLGQGEKLFF
TRBV4-2	TRBJ1-5	-	-	TGTGCCAGCAGCCAAGATCGGAATCAGCCCCAGCATTTT	CASSQDRNQPQHF
TRBV30	TRBJ1-6	-	-	TGTGCCTGGAGCGACACAACGGATTCACCCCTCCACTTT	CAWSDTTDSPLHF
TRBV5-1	TRBJ2-1	few	TRBD2	TGCGCCAGCAGCCCGGGTCCCCGTTCACTAGCGGGCGAGCAGTTCTTC	CASSPGPRSLAGEQFF
TRBV5-1	TRBJ2-7	few	-	TGCGCCAGCAGCTCCGAATACGAGCAGTACTTC	CASSSEYEQYF
TRBV7-9	TRBJ2-2	-	-	TGTGCCAGCAGAACCGACAGACCCACCGGGGAGCTGTTTTTT	CASRTDRPTGELFF
TRBV2	TRBJ1-6	-	-	TGTGCCAGCAGTGAAGGGGGAGATTCACCCCTCCACTTT	CASSEGGDSPLHF
TRBV15	TRBJ2-7	-	-	TGTGCCACCAGCAGTGGCCCGGGGGCATGGTCCTACGAGCAGTACTTC	CATSSGPGAWSYEQYF
TRBV2	TRBJ2-5	-	-	TGTGCCAGCATCGGGGAGACCCAGTACTTC	CASIGETQYF
TRBV6-5	TRBJ2-5	-	TRBD2	TGTGCCAGCAGTTGGACTAGCGGGCAAGAGACCCAGTACTTC	CASSWTSGQETQYF
TRBV7-2	TRBJ2-7	few	TRBD2	TGTGCCAGCAGCAAGGGACTAGCGGGAGTATTACCCTACGAGCAGTACTTC	CASSKGLAGVLPYEQYF
TRBV12-3/TRBV12-4	TRBJ2-2	-	TRBD1	TGTGCCAGCAGTTTAAGACAGGGGAACACCGGGGAGCTGTTTTTT	CASSLRQGNTGELFF
TRBV7-2	TRBJ2-3	-	-	TGTGCCAGCAGCTTAGAAGCGGCGGGTGGCACAGATACGCAGTATTTT	CASSLEAAGGTDTQYF
TRBV7-8	TRBJ2-7	few	-	TGTGCCAGCAGCTTTATGAGGGAGGCCGCCTACGAGCAGTACTTC	CASSFMREAAYEQYF
TRBV27	TRBJ1-5	-	TRBD1	TGTGCCAGCAGTTTAAGGGGGACAGGGGGCGATCAGCCCCAGCATTTT	CASSLRGTGGDQPQHF
TRBV15	TRBJ1-1	-	-	TGTGCCACCAGTCTACGCCGGGACATTTCTGAAGCTTTCTTT	CATSLRRDISEAFF
TRBV20-1	TRBJ1-4	-	-	TGCAGTACCAGCCTACCGCAGGGGGAAAAACTGTTTTTT	CSTSLPQGEKLFF
TRBV20-1	TRBJ2-3	-	TRBD1	TGCAGTGCTAGTGGGCGACCGGGACAGGGCTCAGATACGCAGTATTTT	CSASGRPGQGSDTQYF
TRBV2	TRBJ1-2	-	-	TGTGCCAGCGCCCCCCGGTCGGGGTCGGGAGGCTACACCTTC	CASAPRSGSGGYTF
TRBV11-2	TRBJ2-3	-	-	TGTGTCAGCAGCTTGGATCTGCGCACAGATACGCAGTATTTT	CVSSLDLRTDTQYF
TRBV20-1	TRBJ1-1	-	-	TGCAGTGCTAGAGCCCAGTCGCTCACTGAAGCTTTCTTT	CSARAQSLTEAFF
TRBV25-1	TRBJ2-5	-	-	TGTGCCAGCAGTGCGGCAGGGGATTTTTGGAGAGAGACCCAGTACTTC	CASSAAGDFWRETQYF
TRBV10-1	TRBJ1-6	few	-	TGCGCCAGCAGTCCAAACTCTGATTCACCCCTCCACTTT	CASSPNSDSPLHF
TRBV7-9	TRBJ2-2	-	-	TGTGCCAGCAGCTTAGGTCGGAGGCCCACCGGGGAGCTGTTTTTT	CASSLGRRPTGELFF
TRBV15	TRBJ1-5	-	TRBD1	TGTGCCACCGGACTCAGGGGGGGAGGATTGCAGCCCCAGCATTTT	CATGLRGGGLQPQHF
TRBV24-1	TRBJ2-1	few	TRBD2	TGTGCCACCAGTGACTCTACTAGCGGGAGGGCCGAGAGTGAGCAGTTCTTC	CATSDSTSGRAESEQFF
TRBV6-5	TRBJ1-3	once	-	TGTGCCAGCAGTTACTCAAGCCCATCGGGGATAGGAGGAAACACCATATATTTT	CASSYSSPSGIGGNTIYF
TRBV6-2/TRBV6-3	TRBJ2-1	-	TRBD2	TGTGCCAGCATGACTAGCGGCTACAATGAGCAGTTCTTC	CASMTSGYNEQFF
TRBV7-3	TRBJ1-2	few	-	TGTGCCAGCAGCTATGACCCCTTAGGGGACTATGGCTACACCTTC	CASSYDPLGDYGYTF
TRBV2	TRBJ1-1	-	-	TGTGCCAGCAGTGAGTCCTGGGGAAACACTGAAGCTTTCTTT	CASSESWGNTEAFF
TRBV6-4	TRBJ1-1	-	-	TGTGCCAGCAGTGCAACCCGGGAGGCTGAAGCTTTCTTT	CASSATREAEAFF
TRBV12-3/TRBV12-4	TRBJ1-2	few	-	TGTGCCAGCACTCGCGGGGAGTCTGGCTACACCTTC	CASTRGESGYTF
TRBV19	TRBJ1-5	-	-	TGTGCCAGTAGTATCCAACAGGGTTCGGGTCAGCCCCAGCATTTT	CASSIQQGSGQPQHF
TRBV20-1	TRBJ2-6	-	TRBD1	TGCAGTGCGGACACCGGGACAGGGGCAACTGGGGCCAACGTCCTGACTTTC	CSADTGTGATGANVLTF
TRBV24-1	TRBJ2-5	once	-	TGTGCCACCAGCCGACAGGGAGGCCAAGAGACCCAGTACTTC	CATSRQGGQETQYF